The 3 T cell receptor beta chains listed next were all sequenced from one sample in a study of T-cell reconstitution after alpha-beta-depleted transplantation in children. The TCRbeta library was prepared with unique molecular identifiers. TCRdb reprocessed the PCR reads via MiXCR and lists one record per CDR3 protein. In the table there are hundreds of thousands of distinct CDR3 sequences, 13% of which are singletons. This material consisted of PBMCs, mostly from graft donor cells, taken 360 days after TCRalphabeta/CD19-depleted stem cell transplant. Every receptor here comes from a male patient between 5 and 17 years old who had a stem cell transplant for acute myeloid leukemia, so the T cells may come from the graft donor.

The chain is built from TRBV24-1 and TRBJ2-7; D call uncertain. Germline assignment: CDR1 KGHDR and CDR2 SFDVKD. The CDR3 length is 14 residues. Trimming shortened V by 7 bases and J by 5 bases, and 17 bases separated the two germline ends. CDR3: CATRCRDPLNEQYF. The CDR3 DNA sequence: TGTGCCACCAGATGTCGCGACCCTTTGAACGAGCAGTACTTC.

The table lists this clonotype with many counts. Sequence at one end of the junction differs from germline and may be a read error. The rearrangement links TRBV7-7 to TRBJ2-1; 8 positions match TRBD2. The CDR3 is made up of 18 amino acids. Germline lookup yields CDR1 SSHAT and CDR2 FNYEAQ (reference sequence). CDR3 sequence: CASSSGLPSGYTYNEQFF. The CDR3, as DNA: TGTGCTAGCAGCTCAGGGCTCCCTAGCGGGTATACCTACAATGAGCAGTTCTTC.

This clonotype was observed once. The genes are TRBV20-1 and TRBJ2-3; 10 bases match TRBD2. The germline V gene has CDR1 DFQATT and CDR2 SNEGSKA (reference sequence). The CDR3 runs to 15 residues. Trimming took 4 bases from V and 3 from J; bases not matched to a gene: 7. CDR3 bases: TGCAGTGCTACCCCTAGCGGGAGCTTGACAGATACGCAGTATTTT. Translated: CSATPSGSLTDTQYF.